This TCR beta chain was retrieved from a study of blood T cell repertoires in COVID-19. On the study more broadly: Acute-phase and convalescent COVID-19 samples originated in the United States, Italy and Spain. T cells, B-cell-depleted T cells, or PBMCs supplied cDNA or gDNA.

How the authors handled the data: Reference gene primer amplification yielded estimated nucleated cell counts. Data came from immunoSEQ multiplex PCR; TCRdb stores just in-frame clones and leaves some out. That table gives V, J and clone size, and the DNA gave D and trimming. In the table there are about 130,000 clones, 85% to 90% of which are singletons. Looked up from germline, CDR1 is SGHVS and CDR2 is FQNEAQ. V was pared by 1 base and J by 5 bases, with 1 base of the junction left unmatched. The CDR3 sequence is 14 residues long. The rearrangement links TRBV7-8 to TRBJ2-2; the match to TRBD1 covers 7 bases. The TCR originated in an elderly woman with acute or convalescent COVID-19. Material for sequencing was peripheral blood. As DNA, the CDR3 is TGTGCCAGCAGCTTAGGACAGGGTACCGGGGAGCTGTTTTTT. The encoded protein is CASSLGQGTGELFF. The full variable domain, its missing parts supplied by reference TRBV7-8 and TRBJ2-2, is GAGVSQSPRYKVAKRGQDVALRCDPISGHVSLFWYQQALGQGPEFLTYFQNEAQLDKSGLPSDRFFAERPEGSVSTLKIQRTQQEDSAVYLCASSLGQGTGELFFGEGSRLTVL.